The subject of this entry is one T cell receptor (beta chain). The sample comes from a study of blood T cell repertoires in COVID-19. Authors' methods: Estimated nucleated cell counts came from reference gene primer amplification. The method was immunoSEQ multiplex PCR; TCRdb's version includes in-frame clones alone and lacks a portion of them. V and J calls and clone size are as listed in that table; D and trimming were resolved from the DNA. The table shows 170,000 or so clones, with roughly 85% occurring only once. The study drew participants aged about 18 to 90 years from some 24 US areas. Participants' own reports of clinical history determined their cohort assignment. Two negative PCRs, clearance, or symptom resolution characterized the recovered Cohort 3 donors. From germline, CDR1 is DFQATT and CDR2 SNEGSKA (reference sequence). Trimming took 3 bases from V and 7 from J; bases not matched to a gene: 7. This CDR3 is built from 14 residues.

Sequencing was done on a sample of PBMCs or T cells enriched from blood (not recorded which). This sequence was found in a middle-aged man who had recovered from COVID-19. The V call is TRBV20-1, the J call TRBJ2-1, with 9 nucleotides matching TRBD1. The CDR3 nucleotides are TGCAGTGCTAGTGGGGTAGACAGGGGGAATGAGCAGTTCTTC. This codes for CSASGVDRGNEQFF.